The T cell receptor (beta chain) under discussion was sequenced for a study of T cell repertoires in cytomegalovirus infection (dated by TCRdb to about 2019). The study in broad terms: Donor HLA type was relevant to the analysis, because carriage of CMV infection together with the matching HLA type was indicated by public TCR beta signatures. Points the paper makes about the study in general: In the ex vivo response, HLA-C-restricted CMV-specific TCR beta clonotypes were dominant, and in two of eight donors the single most frequent clonotype came from this HLA-C-restricted group. Cumulative frequency of public TCR beta family members discriminated carriers of CMV infection plus the relevant HLA type in this cohort and an independent 352-donor cohort.

The sequencing machine was an Illumina HiSeq 1500. Starting from the raw public reads, TCRdb applied fastp trimming at Q25, assembled clones with MiXCR and retained in-frame beta chains. When rows share a CDR3 protein, they turn into one entry using the most common DNA and genes. This sample is represented by around 300,000 distinct CDR3 sequences; 8% to 9.5% of them were singletons. About 3.9% of the sample is held by the ten biggest clonotypes. There are many counts of this clonotype. No antigen is known for it. No much larger clone exists at a distance of one base, and base qualities are not known. A distance of 21 bases separates the germline ends of V and J, which lose 6 bases and 1 base respectively. Inclusive of the bounding cysteine and phenylalanine, the CDR3 is 17 residues long. The entry retains the CDR3 DNA only, 51 bases that are in frame from base 1. Looking up the germline V gene (reference sequence) yields CDR1 LNHDA and CDR2 SQIVND.

This receptor was taken from a human donor in good health (CMV status not recorded). Some clones in this sample may be carry-over from other donors' samples. Sequenced input: PBMCs. Recombination linked TRBV19 to TRBJ1-1; a weak D assignment points to TRBD1 (5 bases agree). The nucleotide sequence reads TGTGCCAGTAGCACCCGGAGGACAACCACTGGGAACACTGAAGCTTTCTTT. This gives the protein CASSTRRTTTGNTEAFF.